The present entry profiles one TCR beta chain with its context. Its antigen remains unknown. This sample was taken from a study of spatial heterogeneity in lung cancer. Study summary: Available follow-up PBMC samples were sequenced, at a median of approximately two years post-resection. The study's findings and limits: Tumor TCRs that were ubiquitous and expanded showed up in blood more at resection than follow-up.

Stated time point: blood at routine non-recurrence follow-up after resection. Extraction of whole RNA from tumor, nontumor lung or frozen PBMC preceded unsorted sequencing. A distinct unique molecular identifier was carried by each TCR cDNA molecule. From the 5' RACE reads, TCRdb called clonotypes with MiXCR, one entry per CDR3 protein. The repertoire consists of more than 95,000 distinct CDR3 sequences, with less than 15% occurring once and the leading ten covering about 15%. V was clipped by 5 bases and J by 8 bases, with 21 bases between them. Germline CDR1 is PRHDT and CDR2 is FYEKMQ (reference sequence). This CDR3 is built from 15 residues.

The sequencing used PBMCs, collected at follow-up. This chain links TRBV13 with TRBJ1-2; tentative D call: TRBD1 (5 bases). The clonotype was recovered from a male donor with early-stage non-small cell lung cancer. CDR3 in amino acids: CASSPPPDPEGGYTF. The CDR3 coding sequence is TGTGCCAGCAGCCCACCCCCCGACCCCGAGGGGGGCTACACCTTC.